The 8 T cell receptor beta chains below all came from one sample that was sequenced in a study of cytomegalovirus exposure and HLA in healthy donors. The primer mix had 60 Vbeta and 13 Jbeta primers. The data were produced by immunoSEQ multiplex PCR, yet TCRdb's version contains in-frame clones alone and is incomplete. The sample consists of some 130,000 clones, roughly 70% of them appearing once. Sequencing was carried out using PBMCs. Source of these receptors: a man aged 35-49 years in good health and CMV-seronegative.

CDR3 protein: CATSGQALTSTQYF. CDR3 bases: TGTGCCACTTCGGGACAGGCTCTGACTAGTACGCAGTATTTT. J is TRBJ2-3 and V is TRBV15, with 8 bases that match TRBD1. CDR1 and CDR2 (germline): LNHNV, YYDKDF (reference sequence). Losses at the gene ends were 9 bases for V and 8 bases for J; bases not matched to a gene: 13. The CDR3 has 14 amino acids.

The chain uses TRBV9 and TRBJ2-7; 7 bases are a match to TRBD1. The junction had 1 base not matched to a gene; V was cut back by 0 bases and J by 4 bases. The CDR3 sequence is 13 residues long. The germline V gene has CDR1 SGDLS and CDR2 YYNGEE. DNA for the CDR3: TGTGCCAGCAGCGTAGGGGACAGATACGAGCAGTACTTC. Residues: CASSVGDRYEQYF.

This chain uses TRBV4-3 with TRBJ1-1; 8 bases align to TRBD1. The CDR3 has 15 residues. Trimming removed 4 bases from V and 7 bases from J; junction bases left unmatched: 11. From germline, CDR1 is LGHNA and CDR2 YSLEER. The CDR3 DNA is TGCGCCAGCAGCCCTGAGGGGACAGGCGGTTTTGAAGCTTTCTTT. This translates into CASSPEGTGGFEAFF.

The chain carries TRBV9 and TRBJ1-1; TRBD1 agrees at 8 bases. Germline values: CDR1 SGDLS, CDR2 YYNGEE. J was trimmed by 4 bases and V by 4 bases; bases with no gene match: 6. The CDR3 spans 14 residues. The chain's CDR3 is CASSSHTGGTEAFF. CDR3 DNA sequence: TGTGCCAGCAGCAGCCATACAGGGGGCACTGAAGCTTTCTTT.

The gene calls are TRBV5-6 and TRBJ2-5; the D gene is possibly TRBD2 (5 bases). The CDR3 sequence is 13 residues long. Trimming removed 2 bases at V and 5 bases at J, with 10 bases between. Germline V lookup: CDR1 SGHDT, CDR2 YYEEEE. Here the CDR3 reads CASSFEGRETQYF. The CDR3 DNA is TGTGCCAGCAGCTTCGAGGGCCGGGAGACCCAGTACTTC.

This clone has only one observation. This chain links TRBV19 with TRBJ2-1; 8 bases are a match to TRBD1. Germline-derived CDR1 and CDR2 are LNHDA and SQIVND (reference sequence). With V trimmed by 5 bases and J by 8 bases, 14 bases remained unmatched. The CDR3 extends over 16 amino acids. The CDR3 loop is CASSPTDRGIIYEQFF. The CDR3 DNA is TGTGCCAGTAGTCCAACAGACAGGGGTATTATCTATGAGCAGTTCTTC.

The rearrangement links TRBV19 to TRBJ2-1; no reliable D call. The CDR3 covers 15 residues. Trimming removed 0 bases from V and 4 bases from J, with 10 bases in between. Germline-derived CDR1 and CDR2 are LNHDA and SQIVND (reference sequence). The CDR3 here is CASSIDDSAYNEQFF. The CDR3 DNA sequence: TGTGCCAGTAGTATAGACGACTCGGCATACAATGAGCAGTTCTTC. Variable domain in full (rest from reference TRBV19 and TRBJ2-1): DGGITQSPKYLFRKEGQNVTLSCEQNLNHDAMYWYRQDPGQGLRLIYYSQIVNDFQKGDIAEGYSVSREKKESFPLTVTSAQKNPTAFYLCASSIDDSAYNEQFFGPGTRLTVL.

V usage is TRBV11-2 and J usage is TRBJ2-5; the D is unclear. This CDR3 contains 11 residues. Trimming left V 5 bases short and J 5 bases short, with 6 bases between. Germline V CDR1 and CDR2: SGHAT, FQNNGV. DNA of the CDR3: TGTGCCAGCAGCATTAGCGAGACCCAGTACTTC. Protein sequence: CASSISETQYF.